This T cell receptor (beta chain) was retrieved from a study of monozygotic twins with inflammatory bowel disease (dated by TCRdb to the late 2010s). About the full investigation: The full study comprised 30 or so monozygotic twin pairs: nine German pairs (four IBD-concordant, five IBD-discordant) and 19 IBD-discordant Danish pairs. Disease-associated traits were sought mainly through comparisons between IBD patients and their genetically identical healthy co-twins within discordant pairs. Each individual had, on average, about 151 000 unique TCRalpha sequences and 181 000 unique TCRbeta sequences available for analysis. What the work shows at the level of the full study, not this receptor alone: Repertoire similarity did not differ between concordant and discordant twins, which could be due to limited statistical power. The analysis was unable to tell apart different T cell subtypes. IBD patients shared fewer clonotypes with other individuals than healthy twins did, most markedly in patients showing signs of disease activity. TCRbeta repertoire diversity, by inverse Simpson index, was decreased in IBD patients compared with their healthy co-twins. No single strong signal or clonotype linked to IBD turned up in the results, so the idea that one exists was not supported. Because patients received different immunosuppressive treatments, the repertoires may have picked up extra background noise and variability between individuals.

Library prep was done by 5' RACE. Preparation of each TCR library used approximately 4,000 ng of total RNA. cDNA was synthesized with SMARTScribe reverse transcriptase in eight separate reactions per sample. Unique molecular identifiers containing a 6-nucleotide sample barcode were introduced through template switching during cDNA synthesis. TCRalpha and TCRbeta cDNA was amplified in two nested PCRs of about 17 and 10 cycles, and bead purification was carried out after each PCR. Before amplification, the cDNA was both treated with uracil DNA-glycosylase and purified with the QIAquick PCR purification kit. The second PCR added Illumina TruSeq-compatible adapters along with sample-specific barcodes. Library quality and concentration were assessed using TapeStation and Qubit, and approximately 5 ng of each library was pooled. The pooled libraries were sequenced with 2 x 100 bp reads and custom sequencing primers on an Illumina HiSeq2500 single-index Rapid Run. The study's own analysis went as follows. UMI-based consensus assembly with MiGEC version 1.2.6 was used to correct PCR and sequencing errors. MiXCR version 2.1.1 was used to carry out V(D)J alignment, clonotype assembly and CDR3 extraction. Normalisation of gene usage, clonotype sharing and MAIT/NKT TCR abundance was achieved by analysing the top 1000, 10 000 and 20 000 clonotypes per sample. After downsampling to 27 000 UMIs, diversity was calculated as the inverse Simpson index using the vegan R package. Statistical testing used paired Mann-Whitney U tests on the discordant twin pairs and applied Benjamini-Hochberg correction for multiple testing. Each CDR3 protein sequence appears as one entry after TCRdb reprocessed the reads, and no DNA is included. The V and J calls here are based on TCRdb, not the publication. This sample's table contains about 110,000 distinct CDR3 sequences. Together, the top ten hold under 15% of the sample.

The germline V gene provides CDR1 KGHSH and CDR2 LQKENI. The CDR3 sequence holds 17 residues, the cysteine and phenylalanine included. No DNA is listed. From each donor, a roughly 2.7 ml peripheral blood sample was collected into PAXgene tubes and stored at -80 degrees C. Total RNA was isolated from whole blood with the PAXgene blood miRNA kit on an automated QIAcube, without T cell sorting. Peripheral blood from monozygotic twin pairs, either concordant or discordant for inflammatory bowel disease, underwent deep TCRalpha and TCRbeta repertoire profiling that used unique molecular barcoding. For every twin pair, smoking habits were documented, and each individual was categorised as a current, former or never smoker. In regard to this clonotype: This receptor's antigen is unknown.

Here the chain combines TRBV18 and TRBJ2-1; the TCRdb D gene call, TRBD2, has no DNA to confirm it. Sequenced input: blood. This sequence originates from a human donor with ulcerative colitis or Crohn's disease, or a healthy co-twin of an affected twin (not recorded which). The CDR3 in this case is CASSPRSFTALYNEQFF.